This passage covers 17 T cell receptor beta chains from one sample sequenced in a study of cytomegalovirus exposure and HLA in healthy donors. PCR amplification relied on 60 Vbeta primers (plus 13 Jbeta primers). The method was immunoSEQ multiplex PCR; TCRdb's version includes in-frame clones alone and lacks a portion of them. The ten most abundant clones cover 4% to 5.5% of a sample with some 72,000 clones. The specimen was PBMCs. These receptors were collected from a man between 35 and 55 years old in good health and CMV-seronegative.

The chain has TRBV15 and TRBJ2-1; 10 bases agree with TRBD2. Looked up from germline, CDR1 is LNHNV and CDR2 is YYDKDF (reference sequence). The CDR3 has 15 residues. The V and J ends lost 8 bases and 1 base, in that order; junction bases with no gene match: 5. The CDR3 region has the DNA TGTGCCACCGCAGCAGCGGGAGGGTCCTACAATGAGCAGTTCTTC. Encoded protein: CATAAAGGSYNEQFF.

In nucleotides, the CDR3 is TGTGCCAGCAGCCCAAGGGGAGCGGGAGCGTCCTACAATGAGCAGTTCTTC. The encoded protein is CASSPRGAGASYNEQFF. The chain links TRBV7-8 to TRBJ2-1, with TRBD2 matching over 8 bases. After removal of 5 bases from V and 1 base from J, the junction contained 10 bases not matched to a gene. Germline V CDR1 and CDR2: SGHVS, FQNEAQ. The CDR3 has 17 residues.

CDR3 in amino acids: CASSHPDRVGTEAFF. The CDR3, as DNA: TGTGCCAGCAGCCACCCGGACAGGGTTGGCACTGAAGCTTTCTTT. The chain combines TRBV5-6 with TRBJ1-1; 8 positions match TRBD1. The CDR3 is 15 amino acids. CDR1 is SGHDT, CDR2 YYEEEE, per germline. V was pared by 4 bases and J by 4 bases, with 9 bases of the junction left unmatched.

The chain carries TRBV27 and TRBJ2-7; no definite D call. The V gene lost 0 bases and the J gene lost 2 bases, with 11 bases spanning the gap. CDR3 length: 15 amino acids. The germline V gene has CDR1 MNHEY and CDR2 SMNVEV (reference sequence). CDR3 nucleotides: TGTGCCAGCAGTTTATCGGGCCTACTTCCCTACGAGCAGTACTTC. Residues: CASSLSGLLPYEQYF.

The gene calls are TRBV6-5 and TRBJ2-3; tentative D call: TRBD1 (6 bases). Per germline, CDR1 MNHEY and CDR2 SVGAGI. CDR3 size: 14 residues. V shed 7 bases and J shed 4 bases, with 15 bases lying between them. The CDR3 DNA is TGTGCCAGCAAAGTTTACCGACAGGCAGATACGCAGTATTTT. This sequence encodes CASKVYRQADTQYF.

The chain employs TRBV14 and TRBJ2-3; TRBD2 is a possible D gene (5 bases). This CDR3 is built from 11 residues. From germline, CDR1 is SGHDN and CDR2 FVKESK. V lost 4 bases and J lost 11, with 10 bases in between. The DNA of the CDR3 is TGTGCCAGCAGCCCCGGAGGTCAGCAGTATTTT. Its translation: CASSPGGQQYF.

The chain carries TRBV7-8 and TRBJ2-6, with D possibly TRBD1 on 6 matching bases. This CDR3 is 17 amino acids long. The V gene lost 5 bases and the J gene lost 1 base, with 15 bases spanning the gap. In germline, CDR1 is SGHVS, CDR2 FQNEAQ. The CDR3 loop reads CASSPTGQGSGANVLTF. The CDR3 nucleotides read TGTGCCAGCAGCCCCACGGGACAAGGGTCTGGGGCCAACGTCCTGACTTTC.

The chain has TRBV10-3 and TRBJ2-1, with TRBD2 matching over 11 bases. This CDR3 has 15 residues. The germline V gene encodes CDR1 ENHRY and CDR2 SYGVKD. V lost 0 bases to trimming and J lost 13 bases; unmatched junction nucleotides: 8. The DNA of the CDR3 is TGTGCCATCAGTGAGTCTAGCGGGGGGGCCTTTCTTCAGTTCTTC. Protein sequence: CAISESSGGAFLQFF.

The rearrangement uses TRBV14 and TRBJ2-5, with D uncertain. Germline CDR1 SGHDN, CDR2 FVKESK. The V end was cut by 0 bases, the J end by 7 bases, with 9 bases between. The CDR3 runs to 13 residues. As DNA, the CDR3 is TGTGCCAGCAGCCAAGATCTGGCATCGACCCAGTACTTC. Translating gives CASSQDLASTQYF. The full variable domain, completed using reference TRBV14 and TRBJ2-5, is EAGVTQFPSHSVIEKGQTVTLRCDPISGHDNLYWYRRVMGKEIKFLLHFVKESKQDESGMPNNRFLAERTGGTYSTLKVQPAELEDSGVYFCASSQDLASTQYFGPGTRLLVL.

This chain uses TRBV6-5 with TRBJ1-1; D is unresolved. The CDR3 has 11 amino acids. With 7 bases removed from V and 2 bases from J, the gap between germline ends came to 5 bases. The germline CDR1 and CDR2 sequences are MNHEY and SVGAGI. This chain's CDR3 is CASTRNTEAFF. CDR3 sequence (DNA): TGTGCCAGCACCAGAAACACTGAAGCTTTCTTT.

The CDR3 sequence is CASSQGVDRGDGYTF. The CDR3 DNA reads as TGCGCCAGCAGCCAAGGGGTCGACAGGGGTGACGGCTACACCTTC. The rearrangement links TRBV4-3 to TRBJ1-2; 8 bases map to TRBD1. This CDR3 is 15 amino acids long. The germline V gene encodes CDR1 LGHNA and CDR2 YSLEER. The V gene end was trimmed by 1 base and the J gene end by 8 bases; junction bases not matched to a gene: 9.

This chain links TRBV7-6 with TRBJ2-7; D is unresolved. This CDR3 region has 13 residues. Germline lookup yields CDR1 SGHVS and CDR2 FNYEAQ. V was cut by 1 base and J by 6 bases, with 10 bases left in between. CDR3 amino acids: CASSLVETSEQYF. Written as DNA, the CDR3 is TGTGCCAGCAGCTTAGTAGAGACTTCCGAGCAGTACTTC.

J is TRBJ2-2 and V is TRBV2; TRBD1 matches at 10 bases. The trim removed 4 bases at V and 5 bases at J, leaving 4 bases unmatched. The CDR3 is 15 residues long. Germline loops: CDR1 SNHLY, CDR2 FYNNEI. The CDR3 region is CASSAGQGMTGELFF. The CDR3 DNA reads TGTGCCAGCAGTGCGGGACAGGGGATGACCGGGGAGCTGTTTTTT. Using reference TRBV2 and TRBJ2-2 for the parts outside the CDR3, the full variable domain is EPEVTQTPSHQVTQMGQEVILRCVPISNHLYFYWYRQILGQKVEFLVSFYNNEISEKSEIFDDQFSVERPDGSNFTLKIRSTKLEDSAMYFCASSAGQGMTGELFFGEGSRLTVL.

Worth noting for this clone: The same CDR3 also results from other DNA sequences found in this sample. The gene calls are TRBV5-1 and TRBJ2-5; 11 nucleotides align to TRBD2. The V gene end was trimmed by 0 bases and the J gene end by 1 base; junction bases not matched to a gene: 2. Germline values: CDR1 SGHRS, CDR2 YFSETQ. The CDR3 is 16 residues long. The CDR3: CASSLGLAGGQETQYF. The DNA for the CDR3 is TGCGCCAGCAGCTTGGGGCTAGCGGGGGGCCAAGAGACCCAGTACTTC.

The V and J genes are TRBV19 and TRBJ2-2, with 7 bases lining up with TRBD2. The germline V gene encodes CDR1 LNHDA and CDR2 SQIVND (reference sequence). Unmatched junction bases numbered 7, after V lost 2 bases and J lost 7 bases. The CDR3 is 15 amino acids. CDR3 DNA sequence: TGTGCCAGTAGTATAACGGGGGGATCTCTCGGGGAGCTGTTTTTT. Translation gives CASSITGGSLGELFF.

CDR3 DNA sequence: TGTGCCAGCAGTCAGTGGGGCCTCTCTGGGGCCAACGTCCTGACTTTC. Translating gives CASSQWGLSGANVLTF. The chain employs TRBV27 and TRBJ2-6; TRBD1 is a possible D gene (5 bases). CDR3 length equals 16 residues. CDR1 is MNHEY, CDR2 SMNVEV, per germline (reference sequence). V lost 5 bases, J lost 0 bases, and 11 bases lay in between.

V gene TRBV5-6 combines with J gene TRBJ2-4; 9 bases fit TRBD2. Germline CDR1 SGHDT, CDR2 YYEEEE. Trimming cost V 7 bases and J 3 bases; bases outside gene matches: 8. There are 15 residues in the CDR3. CDR3 region: CASGGLAFDKNIQYF. The CDR3 coding sequence is TGTGCCAGCGGAGGACTAGCGTTTGACAAAAACATTCAGTACTTC. Using reference TRBV5-6 and TRBJ2-4 for the parts outside the CDR3, the full variable domain is DAGVTQSPTHLIKTRGQQVTLRCSPKSGHDTVSWYQQALGQGPQFIFQYYEEEERQRGNFPDRFSGHQFPNYSSELNVNALLLGDSALYLCASGGLAFDKNIQYFGAGTRLSVL.